This T cell receptor beta chain was sequenced in a study of post-analysis software for immune sequencing data. Whole-study findings and limits: The five TRBV segments detected at higher frequency in patients than in controls included TRBV5-6, TRBV5-1 and TRBV20-1. When the samples were clustered directly with F measure, those that had been prepared in the same batch showed strong co-clustering.

About this clonotype itself: The target antigen is unknown.

Every TCR beta cDNA library bore unique molecular identifiers. TCRdb redid the calling of the PCR reads with MiXCR, one entry per CDR3 protein. This sample has approximately 460,000 distinct CDR3 sequences, with less than 45% found just once. Germline values: CDR1 MDHEN, CDR2 SYDVKM. The CDR3 has 17 amino acids. V was pared by 5 bases and J by 8 bases, with 10 bases of the junction left unmatched. The V and J genes are TRBV28 and TRBJ2-1, with TRBD2 matching 15 bases. The clonotype originates from a girl aged 5 to 17 with multiple sclerosis. Material for sequencing was blood. The CDR3 nucleotides read TGTGCCAGCAGTCGGGGACTAGCGGGAGGTAATTTGGATGAGCAGTTCTTC. Its protein is CASSRGLAGGNLDEQFF.